These 31 T cell receptor beta chains were all obtained from the same sample, sequenced in a study of T-cell reconstitution after alpha-beta-depleted transplantation in children. Unique molecular identifiers tagged the TCRbeta library. TCRdb processed the PCR reads anew with MiXCR; each CDR3 protein has one entry. The table has about 200,000 distinct CDR3 sequences, roughly 7.1% seen once. The sequencing here drew on PBMCs, taken before TCRalphabeta/CD19-depleted stem cell transplant. Receptors were obtained from a boy between 2 and 10 years old with acute lymphoblastic leukemia, due to receive a stem cell transplant.

This clonotype was seen a few times. The chain joins TRBV27 to TRBJ1-4; no clear D. The V end was cut by 6 bases, the J end by 8 bases, with 7 bases between. This CDR3 has 11 residues. Germline assignment: CDR1 MNHEY and CDR2 SMNVEV (reference sequence). Written as DNA, the CDR3 is TGTGCCAGCAGGGTGGGAGAAAAACTGTTTTTT. Its protein is CASRVGEKLFF.

The chain couples TRBV10-2 to TRBJ2-7, with TRBD2 identical over 7 bases. The J segment lost 2 bases and the V segment lost 2 bases, leaving 3 bases of the junction unmatched. Germline loops: CDR1 WSHSY, CDR2 SAAADI. This CDR3 spans 14 amino acids. The CDR3 DNA is TGCGCCAGCAGTGAGCCAGGACTAGCCTACGAGCAGTACTTC. The encoded protein is CASSEPGLAYEQYF.

The chain uses TRBV7-2 and TRBJ1-5; D is perhaps TRBD1 (5 bases). The CDR3 length is 15 residues. Trimming stripped 5 bases from V and 11 bases from J, with 22 bases between. Germline-derived CDR1 and CDR2 are SGHTA and FQGNSA. The CDR3 loop is CASSPPTGGERAQHF. CDR3 in DNA: TGTGCCAGCAGCCCCCCTACTGGGGGGGAAAGGGCCCAGCATTTT. Using reference TRBV7-2 and TRBJ1-5 for the parts outside the CDR3, the full variable domain is GAGVSQSPSNKVTEKGKDVELRCDPISGHTALYWYRQSLGQGLEFLIYFQGNSAPDKSGLPSDRFSAERTGGSVSTLTIQRTQQEDSAVYLCASSPPTGGERAQHFGDGTRLSIL.

This clonotype came up a few times. The V and J genes are TRBV20-1 and TRBJ2-7, with D uncertain. Germline CDR1 DFQATT, CDR2 SNEGSKA (reference sequence). Trimming took 3 bases from V and 7 from J, leaving 16 bases between them. This CDR3 has 13 amino acids. CDR3 loop: CSASESVLAEQYF. The CDR3 nucleotides are TGCAGTGCTAGCGAGTCGGTTTTGGCGGAGCAGTACTTC.

This clonotype was detected many times. This chain connects TRBV28 to TRBJ2-3, with D perhaps matching TRBD1 (6 bases). Between the trimmed V and J ends, which lost 0 bases and 1 base, there was a span of 11 bases. The CDR3 has 16 residues. Germline V CDR1 and CDR2: MDHEN, SYDVKM. CDR3 DNA sequence: TGTGCCAGCAGTTTATGGGAAGGGGGACGCACAGATACGCAGTATTTT. It codes for CASSLWEGGRTDTQYF.

The CDR3 DNA follows: TGTGCCAGCAGCCAGGGACTAGCGCGGACCTACGAGCAGTACTTC. This encodes CASSQGLARTYEQYF. This chain connects TRBV11-2 to TRBJ2-7, with TRBD2 matching over 10 bases. Trimming cost V 5 bases and J 2 bases; bases outside gene matches: 6. From germline, CDR1 is SGHAT and CDR2 FQNNGV. CDR3 size: 15 residues.

At least ten counts were recorded for this clonotype. This chain links TRBV6-2 or TRBV6-3 with TRBJ2-1; unclear D gene. V was trimmed by 8 bases and J by 7 bases, leaving 9 bases between them. The CDR3 is 11 residues long. Per germline, CDR1 MNHEY and CDR2 SVGEGT. The CDR3 protein is CASGIGNEQFF. For the CDR3, the DNA is TGTGCCAGCGGGATCGGGAATGAGCAGTTCTTC.

This clonotype was seen at least ten times. V is TRBV29-1 and J is TRBJ1-5; no definite D call. The V end was cut by 0 bases, the J end by 12 bases, with 9 bases between. The CDR3 length is 11 residues. Germline assignment: CDR1 SQVTM and CDR2 ANQGSEA. The CDR3 coding sequence is TGCAGCGTTGAAGATCGCGGGATCCAGCATTTT. Amino acids: CSVEDRGIQHF.

This clonotype was counted between two and nine times. The chain is built from TRBV3-1 and TRBJ2-2, with 10 bases lining up with TRBD1. Per the germline V gene, CDR1 is LGHDT and CDR2 is YNNKEL (reference sequence). J gave up 6 bases and V 4 bases, and 8 bases lay outside the gene matches. This CDR3 spans 16 amino acids. CDR3 in amino acids: CASSRTTGGYAGELFF. The CDR3 DNA reads TGTGCCAGCAGCCGAACGACAGGGGGCTACGCCGGGGAGCTGTTTTTT.

This clonotype has ten or more counts. One junction end disagrees with the germline gene, perhaps due to a read error. The chain is built from TRBV15 and TRBJ1-6; D remains unclear. In germline, CDR1 is LNHNV, CDR2 YYDKDF (reference sequence). This CDR3 is built from 11 residues. DNA for the CDR3: TGTGCCACCAGCAGCGGGCCATCGAAAGACTTT. Protein sequence: CATSSGPSKDF.

This clonotype has a count of ten or more. The CDR3 here is CSARDRIVTGETQYF. The CDR3, as DNA: TGCAGTGCTAGAGATCGAATAGTAACTGGAGAGACCCAGTACTTC. J is TRBJ2-5 and V is TRBV20-1; D is ambiguous. V was shortened by 0 bases and J by 4 bases, with 15 bases between the two germline ends. CDR1 and CDR2 from the germline V gene are DFQATT and SNEGSKA (reference sequence). This CDR3 comprises 15 residues.

This sequence joins TRBV5-1 and TRBJ2-7; the match to TRBD2 covers 10 bases. Germline loops: CDR1 SGHRS, CDR2 YFSETQ. J lost 4 bases, V lost 3 bases, and 13 bases had no gene match. The CDR3 totals 17 residues. CDR3 protein: CASSSTGLASRRYEQYF. CDR3 DNA sequence: TGCGCCAGCAGCTCTACGGGACTAGCGAGCAGAAGGTACGAGCAGTACTTC.

This clonotype has at least ten counts. The CDR3 reads CACTSQWDEQYF. CDR3 DNA: TGTGCCTGCACCTCTCAGTGGGACGAGCAGTACTTC. The chain uses TRBV30 and TRBJ2-7; D remains ambiguous. The CDR3 has 12 amino acids. Trimming stripped 6 bases from V and 5 bases from J, with 14 bases between. CDR1 is GTSNPN and CDR2 is SVGIG in the germline V gene (reference sequence).

This clonotype was seen repeatedly, ten times or more. This chain uses TRBV4-3 with TRBJ1-1, with unresolved D. Germline CDR1 LGHNA, CDR2 YSLEER. Trimming took off 0 bases at V and 0 bases at J, with 8 bases between the two ends. CDR3 length equals 15 residues. The CDR3 here is CASSQDRAMNTEAFF. The CDR3 nucleotides are TGCGCCAGCAGCCAAGATAGGGCAATGAACACTGAAGCTTTCTTT.

This clonotype was detected many times. V and J are TRBV4-3 and TRBJ2-1; D unclear. V was cut by 2 bases and J by 10 bases, with 12 bases left in between. The germline gives CDR1 LGHNA, CDR2 YSLEER. The CDR3 runs 13 residues. This CDR3 is CASSQTTPREQFF. In DNA, the CDR3 is TGCGCCAGCAGCCAAACGACTCCGAGAGAGCAGTTCTTC.

This clonotype was counted between two and nine times. The chain recombines TRBV25-1 with TRBJ2-5, with a weak D call TRBD2 (5 bases). Germline CDR1 reads MGHDK; CDR2 reads SYGVNS. CDR3 length: 13 amino acids. Trimming stripped 6 bases from V and 5 bases from J, with 13 bases between. CDR3 sequence: CASSPSGMETQYF. The CDR3 DNA reads TGTGCCAGCAGCCCATCCGGGATGGAGACCCAGTACTTC.

The chain recombines TRBV18 with TRBJ2-5; tentative D call: TRBD2 (6 bases). The CDR3 runs to 13 residues. Germline V gene data show CDR1 as KGHSH and CDR2 as LQKENI. V was cut by 5 bases and J by 0 bases, with 7 bases left in between. This CDR3 reads CASSAGHQETQYF. The CDR3 DNA reads TGTGCCAGCTCAGCGGGGCACCAAGAGACCCAGTACTTC.

In its sample, this clonotype was seen a few times. The chain couples TRBV6-2 or TRBV6-3 to TRBJ2-1, with TRBD2 matching over 11 bases. V dropped 4 bases and J dropped 0; count of bases not matched to a gene: 11. This CDR3 spans 19 amino acids. Germline V gene data show CDR1 as MNHEY and CDR2 as SVGEGT. Here the CDR3 reads CASSSPSFSGGGSYNEQFF. Here the CDR3 DNA reads TGTGCCAGCAGTTCGCCTTCCTTTAGCGGGGGGGGCTCCTACAATGAGCAGTTCTTC.

This clonotype has a count of ten or more. The rearrangement uses TRBV7-9 and TRBJ1-1; TRBD1 might be the D (6 bases). The CDR3 is made up of 14 amino acids. V shed 2 bases and J shed 4 bases, with 11 bases lying between them. The germline CDR1 and CDR2 sequences are SEHNR and FQNEAQ (reference sequence). Here the CDR3 reads CASSLRGRGTEAFF. The CDR3, as DNA: TGTGCCAGCAGCTTAAGGGGGAGGGGCACTGAAGCTTTCTTT.

There are many counts of this clonotype. This chain joins TRBV28 and TRBJ1-2; unclear D gene. The germline V and J ends were trimmed by 6 bases and 1 base, with 6 bases remaining between them. Per germline, CDR1 MDHEN and CDR2 SYDVKM. This CDR3 is built from 12 residues. The CDR3 region is CASSPSNYGYTF. DNA of the CDR3: TGTGCCAGCAGCCCGAGTAACTATGGCTACACCTTC.

Ten or more counts support this clonotype. The chain joins TRBV7-9 to TRBJ2-1; D gene ambiguous. Germline V gene lookup returns CDR1 SEHNR and CDR2 FQNEAQ (reference sequence). Trimming left V 4 bases short and J 5 bases short, with 9 bases between. There are 13 residues in the CDR3. CDR3 loop: CASSSPRDNEQFF. In DNA, the CDR3 is TGTGCCAGCAGCTCCCCAAGGGACAATGAGCAGTTCTTC.

This clonotype was counted ten times or more. The V call is TRBV29-1, the J call TRBJ2-5; 8 nucleotides line up with TRBD2. The CDR3 length is 14 residues. Germline values: CDR1 SQVTM, CDR2 ANQGSEA. With V trimmed by 4 bases and J by 0 bases, 4 bases remained unmatched. The chain's CDR3 is CSVGSGGYQETQYF. The CDR3 DNA sequence: TGCAGCGTTGGGAGCGGGGGATACCAAGAGACCCAGTACTTC.

This clonotype was seen ten or more times. The gene calls are TRBV28 and TRBJ2-2; possibly TRBD1 for D (6 bases). Germline V gene sequence: CDR1 MDHEN, CDR2 SYDVKM. The CDR3 sequence is 14 residues long. V was clipped by 2 bases and J by 3 bases, with 7 bases between them. CDR3 in amino acids: CASSLQGYTGELFF. The CDR3 DNA is TGTGCCAGCAGTTTACAGGGGTACACCGGGGAGCTGTTTTTT. The full variable domain, rest sourced from reference TRBV28 and TRBJ2-2, is DVKVTQSSRYLVKRTGEKVFLECVQDMDHENMFWYRQDPGLGLRLIYFSYDVKMKEKGDIPEGYSVSREKKERFSLILESASTNQTSMYLCASSLQGYTGELFFGEGSRLTVL.

The rearrangement links TRBV4-1 to TRBJ2-1, with D hard to call. CDR3 length: 12 residues. Looked up from germline, CDR1 is MGHRA and CDR2 is YSYEKL. Trimming removed 0 bases at V and 7 bases at J, with 4 bases between. CDR3 residues: CASSQDGNEQFF. CDR3 nucleotides: TGCGCCAGCAGCCAAGATGGGAATGAGCAGTTCTTC.

This clonotype has a count of ten or more. The gene calls are TRBV11-2 and TRBJ2-1; 7 nucleotides align to TRBD1. After removal of 6 bases from V and 5 bases from J, the junction contained 22 bases not matched to a gene. The CDR3 spans 19 residues. Germline CDR1 is SGHAT and CDR2 is FQNNGV. CDR3 DNA: TGTGCCAGCAGGCTTAAAATGGCGGTGGGACAGAGACCTAACAATGAGCAGTTCTTC. It translates to CASRLKMAVGQRPNNEQFF.

This clonotype was recorded many times. The chain couples TRBV20-1 to TRBJ2-7; 11 bases map to TRBD1. This CDR3 spans 14 amino acids. The V and J ends lost 3 bases and 2 bases, in that order; junction bases with no gene match: 3. CDR1 is DFQATT, CDR2 SNEGSKA, per germline (reference sequence). DNA of the CDR3: TGCAGTGCTAGGAGGGACAGGGGGACCTACGAGCAGTACTTC. Translated, it gives CSARRDRGTYEQYF.

This clonotype was counted many times. The chain combines TRBV6-1 with TRBJ2-5, with 9 nucleotides matching TRBD1. Germline V gene lookup returns CDR1 MNHNS and CDR2 SASEGT. The CDR3 is made up of 14 amino acids. J was trimmed by 3 bases and V by 6 bases; bases with no gene match: 5. The CDR3, as DNA: TGTGCCAGCAGGGACAGGGGAGTCGAAGAGACCCAGTACTTC. Translating gives CASRDRGVEETQYF.

This clonotype appeared a few times. The CDR3 reads CASNEEGVLDEQFF. The CDR3 DNA reads as TGTGCCAGCAACGAGGAAGGGGTATTGGATGAGCAGTTCTTC. The rearrangement links TRBV7-8 to TRBJ2-1; TRBD1 is a possible D gene (5 bases). V was clipped by 7 bases and J by 8 bases, with 18 bases between them. The CDR3 totals 14 residues. Germline V gene lookup returns CDR1 SGHVS and CDR2 FQNEAQ.

The chain carries TRBV6-4 and TRBJ2-7; TRBD1 matches at 7 bases. Germline values: CDR1 MRHNA, CDR2 SNTAGT. V lost 0 bases to trimming and J lost 2 bases; unmatched junction nucleotides: 7. This CDR3 comprises 16 residues. CDR3 sequence reads: CASSDSSQGVPYEQYF. CDR3 nucleotides: TGTGCCAGCAGTGACTCGAGTCAGGGGGTGCCCTACGAGCAGTACTTC.

This clonotype was detected only a few times. The V and J genes are TRBV6-5 and TRBJ2-2; D may be TRBD1 or TRBD2 (5 bases each). Trimming took off 0 bases at V and 5 bases at J, with 19 bases between the two ends. The CDR3 runs to 18 residues. Germline V gene data show CDR1 as MNHEY and CDR2 as SVGAGI. The CDR3 is CASSYSRDGDPRTGELFF. CDR3 sequence (DNA): TGTGCCAGCAGTTACTCCAGGGACGGTGACCCGAGAACCGGGGAGCTGTTTTTT.

The sample holds many counts of this clonotype. The rearrangement links TRBV7-2 to TRBJ2-7, with no clear D. The CDR3 runs to 13 residues. Germline assignment: CDR1 SGHTA and CDR2 FQGNSA. V was cut by 4 bases and J by 2 bases, with 9 bases left in between. The CDR3 reads CASSYQPTYEQYF. Written as DNA, the CDR3 is TGTGCCAGCAGCTACCAACCCACCTACGAGCAGTACTTC.